This TCR beta chain was captured by sequencing in a study of T cell repertoires in cytomegalovirus infection. Study background: CMV epitopes, recently identified HLA-C-restricted and well-studied HLA-B-restricted, were used. The public TCR beta signatures pointed to both CMV infection and matching HLA type. Whole-study findings and limits: Carriers of CMV and the relevant HLA type were discriminated by public TCR beta frequency.

This clonotype occurred many times. Its antigen is not identified. Each CDR3 protein is one row after TCRdb ran MiXCR on the reads. The data hold hundreds of thousands of distinct CDR3 sequences, with approximately 29% observed a single time. The CDR3 consists of 13 residues. V was shortened by 1 base and J by 4 bases, with 7 bases between the two germline ends. Germline V gene data show CDR1 as SGHTA and CDR2 as FQGNSA. The sequenced sample was cultured CD8+ T cells from PBMCs, obtained from culture after CMV antigen stimulation. The chain is built from TRBV7-2 and TRBJ2-5; D is uncertain. This TCR was recovered from a human donor in good health (CMV status not recorded). Some clones in this sample may be carry-over from other donors' samples. This chain's CDR3 is CASSLVIIETQYF. DNA for the CDR3: TGTGCCAGCAGCTTAGTCATCATAGAGACCCAGTACTTC. Full variable domain (outside the CDR3, taken from reference TRBV7-2 and TRBJ2-5): GAGVSQSPSNKVTEKGKDVELRCDPISGHTALYWYRQSLGQGLEFLIYFQGNSAPDKSGLPSDRFSAERTGGSVSTLTIQRTQQEDSAVYLCASSLVIIETQYFGPGTRLLVL.